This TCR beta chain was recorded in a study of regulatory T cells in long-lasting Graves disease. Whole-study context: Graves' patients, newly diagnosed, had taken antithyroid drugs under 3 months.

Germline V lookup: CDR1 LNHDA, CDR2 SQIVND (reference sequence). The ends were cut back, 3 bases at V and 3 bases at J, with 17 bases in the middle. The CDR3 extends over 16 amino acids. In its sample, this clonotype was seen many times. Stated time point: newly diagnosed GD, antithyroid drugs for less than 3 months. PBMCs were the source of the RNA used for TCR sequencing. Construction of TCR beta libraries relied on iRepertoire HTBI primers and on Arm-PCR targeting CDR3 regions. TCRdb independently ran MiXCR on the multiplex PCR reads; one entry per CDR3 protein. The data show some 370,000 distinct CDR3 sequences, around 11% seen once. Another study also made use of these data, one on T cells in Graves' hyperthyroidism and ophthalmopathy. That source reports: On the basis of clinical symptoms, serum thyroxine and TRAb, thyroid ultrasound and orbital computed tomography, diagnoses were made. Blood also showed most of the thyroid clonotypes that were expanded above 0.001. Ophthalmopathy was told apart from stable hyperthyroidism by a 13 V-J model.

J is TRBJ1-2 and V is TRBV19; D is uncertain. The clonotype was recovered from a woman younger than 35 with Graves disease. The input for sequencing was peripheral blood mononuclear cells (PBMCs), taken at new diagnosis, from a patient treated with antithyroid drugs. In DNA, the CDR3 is TGTGCCAGTAGTATGAGACCCCCGGCGGGAGACTATGGCTACACCTTC. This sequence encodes CASSMRPPAGDYGYTF.